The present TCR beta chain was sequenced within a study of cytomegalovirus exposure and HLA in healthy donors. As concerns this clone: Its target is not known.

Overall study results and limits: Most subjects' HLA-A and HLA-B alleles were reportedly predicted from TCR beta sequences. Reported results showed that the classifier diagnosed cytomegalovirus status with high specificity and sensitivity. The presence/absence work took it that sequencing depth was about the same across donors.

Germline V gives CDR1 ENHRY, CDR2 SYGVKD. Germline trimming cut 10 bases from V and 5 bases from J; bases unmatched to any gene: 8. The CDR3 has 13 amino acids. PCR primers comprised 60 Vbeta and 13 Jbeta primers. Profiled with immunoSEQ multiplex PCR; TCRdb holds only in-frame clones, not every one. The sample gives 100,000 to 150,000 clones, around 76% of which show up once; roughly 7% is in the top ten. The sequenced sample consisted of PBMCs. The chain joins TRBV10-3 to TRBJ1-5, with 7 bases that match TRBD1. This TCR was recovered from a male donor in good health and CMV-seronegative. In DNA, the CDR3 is TGTGCCACGGGACAGACGGAAGATCAGCCCCAGCATTTT. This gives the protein CATGQTEDQPQHF.